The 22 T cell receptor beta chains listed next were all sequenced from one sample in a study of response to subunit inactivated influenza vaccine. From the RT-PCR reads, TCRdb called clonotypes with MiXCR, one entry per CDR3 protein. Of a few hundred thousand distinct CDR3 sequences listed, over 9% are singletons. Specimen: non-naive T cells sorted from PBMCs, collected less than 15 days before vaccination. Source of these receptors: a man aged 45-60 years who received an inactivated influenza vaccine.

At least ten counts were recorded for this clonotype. Here the CDR3 DNA reads TGCAGCGTTGAAGGGAGGACAGGAGCCAAAAACATTCAGTACTTC. As protein: CSVEGRTGAKNIQYF. The chain uses TRBV29-1 and TRBJ2-4; 7 nucleotides align to TRBD1. CDR3 length: 15 residues. The ends lost 1 base at V and 0 bases at J; junction bases unmatched: 3. Germline-derived CDR1 and CDR2 are SQVTM and ANQGSEA.

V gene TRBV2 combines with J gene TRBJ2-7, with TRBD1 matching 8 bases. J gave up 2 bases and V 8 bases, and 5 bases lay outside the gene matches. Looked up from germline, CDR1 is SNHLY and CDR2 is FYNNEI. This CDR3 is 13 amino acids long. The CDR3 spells CASGRDRTYEQYF. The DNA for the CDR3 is TGTGCCAGCGGACGGGACAGGACCTACGAGCAGTACTTC.

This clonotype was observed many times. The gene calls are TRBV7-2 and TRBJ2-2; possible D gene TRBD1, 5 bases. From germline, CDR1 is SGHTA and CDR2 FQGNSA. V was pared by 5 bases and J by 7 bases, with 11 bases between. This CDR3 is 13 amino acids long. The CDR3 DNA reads TGTGCCAGCAGCCTCGGAACAGGCGGGGAGCTGTTTTTT. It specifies CASSLGTGGELFF.

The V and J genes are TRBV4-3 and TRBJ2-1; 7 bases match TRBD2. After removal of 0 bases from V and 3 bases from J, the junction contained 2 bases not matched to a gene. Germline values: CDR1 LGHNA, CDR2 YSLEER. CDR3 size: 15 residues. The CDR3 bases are TGCGCCAGCAGCCAAGAGGGAGGGCGCTACAATGAGCAGTTCTTC. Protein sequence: CASSQEGGRYNEQFF.

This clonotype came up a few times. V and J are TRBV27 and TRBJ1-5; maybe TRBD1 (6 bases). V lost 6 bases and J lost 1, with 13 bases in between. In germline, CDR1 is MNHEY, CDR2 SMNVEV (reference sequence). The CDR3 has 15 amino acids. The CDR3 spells CASREGDRSNQPQHF. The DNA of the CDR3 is TGTGCCAGCAGGGAGGGGGATCGGAGCAATCAGCCCCAGCATTTT.

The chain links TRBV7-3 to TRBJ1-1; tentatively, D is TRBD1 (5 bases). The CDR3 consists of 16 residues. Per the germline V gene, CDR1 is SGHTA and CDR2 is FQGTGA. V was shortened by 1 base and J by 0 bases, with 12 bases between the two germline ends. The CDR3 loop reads CASSLIGGGMNTEAFF. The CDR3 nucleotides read TGTGCCAGCAGCTTAATTGGCGGGGGAATGAACACTGAAGCTTTCTTT.

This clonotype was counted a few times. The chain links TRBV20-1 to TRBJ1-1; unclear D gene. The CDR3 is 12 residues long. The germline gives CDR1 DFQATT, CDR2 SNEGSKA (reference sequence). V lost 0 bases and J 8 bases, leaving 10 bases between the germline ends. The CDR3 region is CSAREYGTEAFF. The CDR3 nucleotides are TGCAGTGCTAGAGAGTACGGCACCGAAGCTTTCTTT.

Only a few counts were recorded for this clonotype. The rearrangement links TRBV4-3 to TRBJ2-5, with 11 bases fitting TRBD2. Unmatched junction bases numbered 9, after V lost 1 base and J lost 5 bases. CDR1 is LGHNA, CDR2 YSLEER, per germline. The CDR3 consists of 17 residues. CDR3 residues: CASSQVGLAGGLETQYF. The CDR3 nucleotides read TGCGCCAGCAGCCAAGTAGGGTTAGCGGGGGGGCTGGAGACCCAGTACTTC.

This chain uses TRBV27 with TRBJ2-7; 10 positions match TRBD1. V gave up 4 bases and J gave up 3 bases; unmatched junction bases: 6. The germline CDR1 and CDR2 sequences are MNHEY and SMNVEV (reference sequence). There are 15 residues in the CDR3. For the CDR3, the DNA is TGTGCCAGCAGTTACGGGACAGGGGCCGGCTACGAGCAGTACTTC. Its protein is CASSYGTGAGYEQYF.

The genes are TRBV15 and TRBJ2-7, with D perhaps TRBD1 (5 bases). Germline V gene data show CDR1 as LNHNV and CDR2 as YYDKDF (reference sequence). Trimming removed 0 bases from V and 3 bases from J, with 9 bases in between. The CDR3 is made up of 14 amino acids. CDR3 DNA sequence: TGTGCCACCAGCAGAGATGCAGGGCTCTACGAGCAGTACTTC. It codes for CATSRDAGLYEQYF.

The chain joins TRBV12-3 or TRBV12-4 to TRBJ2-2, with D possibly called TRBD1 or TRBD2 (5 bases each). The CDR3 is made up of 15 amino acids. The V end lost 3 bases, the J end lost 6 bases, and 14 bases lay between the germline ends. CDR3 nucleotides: TGTGCCAGCAGTTTGGGGGATTTAGGCGCCGGGGAGCTGTTTTTT. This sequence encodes CASSLGDLGAGELFF.

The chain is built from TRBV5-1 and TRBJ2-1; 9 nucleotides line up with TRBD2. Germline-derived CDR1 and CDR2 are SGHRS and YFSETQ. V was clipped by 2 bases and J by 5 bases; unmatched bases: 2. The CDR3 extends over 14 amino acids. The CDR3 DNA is TGCGCCAGCAGCTTCCTAGCGGGGAACAATGAGCAGTTCTTC. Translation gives CASSFLAGNNEQFF.

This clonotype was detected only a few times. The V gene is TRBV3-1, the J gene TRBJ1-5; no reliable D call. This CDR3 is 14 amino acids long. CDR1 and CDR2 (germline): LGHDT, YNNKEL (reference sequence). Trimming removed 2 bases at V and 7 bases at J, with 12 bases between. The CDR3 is CASSQLRGGQPQHF. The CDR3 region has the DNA TGTGCCAGCAGCCAACTTCGGGGTGGGCAGCCCCAGCATTTT.

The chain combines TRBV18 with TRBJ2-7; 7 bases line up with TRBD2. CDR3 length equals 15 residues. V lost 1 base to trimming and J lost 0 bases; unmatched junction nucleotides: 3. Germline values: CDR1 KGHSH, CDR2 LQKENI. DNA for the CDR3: TGTGCCAGCTCACCACGACTAGCTAGCTCCTACGAGCAGTACTTC. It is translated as CASSPRLASSYEQYF.

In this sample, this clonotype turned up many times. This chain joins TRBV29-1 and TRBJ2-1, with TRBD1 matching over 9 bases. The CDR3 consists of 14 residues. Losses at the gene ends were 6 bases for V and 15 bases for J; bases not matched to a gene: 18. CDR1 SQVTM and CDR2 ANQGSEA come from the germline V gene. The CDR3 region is CSVDSDGTGLSRFF. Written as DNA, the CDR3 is TGCAGCGTAGACTCCGATGGGACAGGGCTTTCGCGGTTCTTC.

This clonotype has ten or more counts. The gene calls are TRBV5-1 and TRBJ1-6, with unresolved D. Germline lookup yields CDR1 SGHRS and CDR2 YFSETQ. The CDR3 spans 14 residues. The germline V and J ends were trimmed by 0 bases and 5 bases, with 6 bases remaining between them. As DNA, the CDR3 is TGCGCCAGCAGCTTGGACACCGATAATTCACCCCTCCACTTT. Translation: CASSLDTDNSPLHF.

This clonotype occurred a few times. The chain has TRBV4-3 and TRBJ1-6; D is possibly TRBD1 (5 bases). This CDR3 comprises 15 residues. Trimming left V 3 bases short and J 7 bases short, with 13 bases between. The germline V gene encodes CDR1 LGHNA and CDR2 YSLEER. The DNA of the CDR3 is TGCGCCAGCAGCCACCCCGGGACTGGGAATTCACCCCTCCACTTT. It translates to CASSHPGTGNSPLHF.

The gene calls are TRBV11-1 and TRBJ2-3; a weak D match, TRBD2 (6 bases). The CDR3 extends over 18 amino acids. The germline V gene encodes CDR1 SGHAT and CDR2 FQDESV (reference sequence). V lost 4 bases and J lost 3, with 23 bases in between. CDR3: CASSSGTGALTRTDTQYF. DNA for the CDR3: TGTGCCAGCAGCTCAGGGACTGGCGCCCTGACGAGGACAGATACGCAGTATTTT.

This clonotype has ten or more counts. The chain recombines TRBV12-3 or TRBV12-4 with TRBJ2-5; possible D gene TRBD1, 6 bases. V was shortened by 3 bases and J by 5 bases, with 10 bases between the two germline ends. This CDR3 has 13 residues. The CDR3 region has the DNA TGTGCCAGCAGTTTCCGCCAGGGGGAGACCCAGTACTTC. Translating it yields CASSFRQGETQYF.

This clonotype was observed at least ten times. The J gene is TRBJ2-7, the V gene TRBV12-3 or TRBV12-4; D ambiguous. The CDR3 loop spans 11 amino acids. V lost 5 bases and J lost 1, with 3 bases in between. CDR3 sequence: CASSKSYEQYF. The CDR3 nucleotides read TGTGCCAGCAGTAAATCCTACGAGCAGTACTTC.

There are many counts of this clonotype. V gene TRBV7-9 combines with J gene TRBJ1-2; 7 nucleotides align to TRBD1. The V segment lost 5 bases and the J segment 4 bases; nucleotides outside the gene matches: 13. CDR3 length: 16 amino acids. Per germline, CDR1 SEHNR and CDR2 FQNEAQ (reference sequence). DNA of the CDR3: TGTGCCAGCAGCCCCCTAACAGGGGCTCTGGGCTATGGCTACACCTTC. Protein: CASSPLTGALGYGYTF.

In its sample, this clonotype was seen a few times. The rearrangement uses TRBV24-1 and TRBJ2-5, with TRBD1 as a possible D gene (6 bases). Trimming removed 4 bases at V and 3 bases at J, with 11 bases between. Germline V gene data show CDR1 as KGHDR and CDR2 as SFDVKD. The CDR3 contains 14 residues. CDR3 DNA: TGTGCCACCAGTGACCAATACAGGGAAGAGACCCAGTACTTC. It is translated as CATSDQYREETQYF.